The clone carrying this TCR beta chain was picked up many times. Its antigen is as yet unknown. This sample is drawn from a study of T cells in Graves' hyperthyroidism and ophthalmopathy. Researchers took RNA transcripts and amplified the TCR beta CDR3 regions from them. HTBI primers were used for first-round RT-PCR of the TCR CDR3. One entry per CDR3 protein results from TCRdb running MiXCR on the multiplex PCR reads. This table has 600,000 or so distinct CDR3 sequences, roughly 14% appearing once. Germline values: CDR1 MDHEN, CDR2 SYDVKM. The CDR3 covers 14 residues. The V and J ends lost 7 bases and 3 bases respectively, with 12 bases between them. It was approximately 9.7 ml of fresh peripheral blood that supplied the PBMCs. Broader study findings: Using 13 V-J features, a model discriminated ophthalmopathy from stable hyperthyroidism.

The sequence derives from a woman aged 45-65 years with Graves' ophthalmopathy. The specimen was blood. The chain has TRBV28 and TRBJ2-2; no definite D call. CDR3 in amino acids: CASTTHAYTGELFF. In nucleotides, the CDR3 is TGTGCCAGCACGACCCACGCTTACACCGGGGAGCTGTTTTTT.